This T cell receptor beta chain is from a study of T cell responses to AZD1222 COVID-19 vaccine (dated by TCRdb to 2020 to 2023). Turning to the overall study: Because spike-specific TCR depth and breadth did not differ between the two schedules, AZD1222 recipients who got a second dose at roughly 4 weeks were pooled with those who got a second dose at roughly 12 weeks. Trial participants were enrolled by age into 18-55, 56-69 and 70-plus year subgroups, with about 150, 27 and 61 TCR-sequenced participants respectively. TCR sequencing covered 233 trial participants: 207 given two doses of AZD1222 and approximately 25 given two doses of MenACWY control vaccine. What the study reported, not specific to this receptor: The 56-69-year group was small, and its depth increase did not reach significance, likely because of low power. The vaccine-associated CD4 TCRs covered the entire spike protein, and the dominant responses fell in regions 160-218 and 743-854. A significant rise in spike-specific TCR breadth and depth was observed after two AZD1222 doses relative to day 0 and relative to MenACWY recipients. Because no samples from the day 14 peak response were available, repertoires could be characterized only after the peak T cell response. Epitopes outside the regions mutated in the B.1.351 and B.1.1.7 variants were reportedly recognized by nearly half of the unique spike-specific TCRs. Most participants were white British and females outnumbered males, and the authors suggested that clonal diversity may have been underestimated. Conclusions about previously exposed vaccinees are limited, since just 6 or 7 AZD1222 recipients were seropositive for SARS-CoV-2 at baseline.

As regards this clone: Its antigen is not yet known. Base qualities are missing; no much larger clone stands one base away.

Deletion took 1 base off V and 9 bases off J, with a span of 10 bases between the germline ends. The germline V gene (reference sequence) yields WNHNN for CDR1 and SYGVQD for CDR2. There are 14 amino acids in the CDR3, from cysteine to phenylalanine inclusive. Just the 42-base CDR3 DNA is kept, in frame starting at base 1. The time point label, as the study defines it: baseline before first vaccination. Vaccinee samples came from UK trials COV001 and COV002, including a single-blind randomized controlled phase 2/3 trial of AZD1222 (ChAdOx1 nCoV-19) in healthy adults. For TCRbeta chain sequencing, PBMC samples were collected from trial participants at day 0 and at day 28 after the second dose. The CDR3 regions of human TCRbeta chains were analyzed by immunosequencing. On the study's bioinformatics: Repertoire TCRs were checked for matches against a reference library of SARS-CoV-2-specific TCRs that had been generated using the MIRA antigen-specificity platform. Breadth was defined as the fraction of unique TCRs that were SARS-CoV-2-associated. Depth was defined as the fraction of total T cells that were SARS-CoV-2-associated. Using the MIRA data, each spike-specific TCR was assigned both to the spike region to which the TCR was reactive and to a CD4 or CD8 class. Log10-transformed breadth and depth values were compared by one-way ANOVA with Sidak's multiple comparisons tests. This immuneACCESS table, as held by TCRdb, lists in-frame sequences with V and J called but not all clones. Of the missing ones, under half trace to an unresolved V gene in checked studies; the others have no known cause. V and J calls and clone size come straight from that table; D and trimming were deduced from the DNA. The sample yields 90,000 to 120,000 clones; approximately 90% were counted once. Of the sample, around 20% is held by the ten largest clones.

The sequences come from peripheral blood, collected on day 0 of AZD1222 vaccination. Here the chain combines TRBV10-1 and TRBJ1-6, with the identity of the D gene unclear. This clonotype was obtained from an adult in good health. The CDR3 reads as follows: CASSECGYCSPLHF. Read as DNA, the sequence is TGCGCCAGCAGTGAGTGTGGTTATTGTTCACCCCTCCACTTT.